This TCR beta chain was recovered during a study of human T cells and chemical hapten exposure (dated by TCRdb to 2020 to 2023). Turning to the overall study: For sensitization, 2% DPC in acetone was applied to a 2 cm by 2 cm area of upper inner arm skin. Weekly therapeutic DPC doses were additionally applied to the scalp of patients throughout the approximately 24-week study period. Patch tests used Finn chambers with 0.01% DPC on the upper back, scored after 6 days by International Contact Dermatitis Research Group standards. The patient cohort, mostly female, included alopecia areata with under or over 50% scalp involvement, alopecia totalis and alopecia universalis. The libraries were sequenced as a pool, and the TCR yield per sample differed mostly because of small variations in library volumes within the pool. Peripheral blood TCR repertoire changes were tracked in vivo in alopecia patients during primary and secondary sensitization to the hapten diphenylcyclopropenone (DPC). Blood was sampled from patients pre-sensitization (week 0) and at 2, 6 and about 24 weeks after DPC sensitization. For TCR sequencing, blood came from about 28 alopecia patients at anywhere from one to four time points (pre-sensitization, 2, 6 and 24 weeks). What the authors observed across the whole study: Patch test score correlated positively with the number of PT1 expanded TCRs, reaching significance at thresholds 8, 16 and 32 but not at 4. DPC sensitization did not change how many TCRs were above 1 in 1000 frequency, and no evidence was found of alterations in global repertoire structure. After repeated subsampling, the strength of the expansion versus patch-test correlation and the threshold at which it became significant changed. Because every patient had alopecia, a presumed autoimmune disease, the patients' immune response might differ from that of healthy individuals. Expanded TCRs formed significantly more large CDR3 similarity clusters than pre-sensitization or healthy control sets, consistent with antigen-driven responses.

There are 16 amino acids in the CDR3, from cysteine to phenylalanine inclusive. The kept DNA is CDR3 alone, 48 bases in frame from the first base. V loses 1 base of germline sequence and J loses 7 bases, and the interval between the two ends is 17 bases. The sample holds many counts of this clonotype. Its antigen is currently not known. The input lacks base qualities; no much larger clone sits a single base away. The sample's time point, from its label and the paper: patch test 3, about 24 weeks after DPC sensitization. What this sample's treatment or condition label stands for: therapeutic diphenylcyclopropenone sensitization with weekly scalp DPC. Blood at each patch-test visit was drawn before the patch test was applied. To be eligible, patients had to be aged 18 to 70, diagnosed with alopecia and judged suitable for DPC therapy, while pregnant patients were excluded. Total RNA was extracted from unfractionated whole blood collected in Tempus Blood RNA tubes.

The library was generated by RACE. Reads for this sample came from a NextSeq 500. During library preparation, unique molecular identifiers were attached to individual cDNA molecules so that TCRs could be counted in a quantitative, reproducible way. For every blood RNA sample, sequencing covered both the TCR alpha and TCR beta chains. Per the source publication's procedure: Samples had a median of approximately 93,000 TCRs, with a range from about 23,224 to 700,000. V, J and CDR3 annotation of the TCR reads was performed with the Decombinator software suite. Every sample was subsampled to the same number of TCRs (28,000) for the PS versus PT1 abundance plots. Expanded TCRs were defined as absent before sensitization and observed at least eight times at the 2-week time point. TCRdb reprocessing: public reads trimmed at Q25 with fastp, clones called with MiXCR, in-frame beta chains kept. CDR3 protein duplicates are merged, each entry listing the most common genes and DNA. The V and J calls, along with clone size, are taken from TCRdb and not from the paper's own processing. Across this sample there are about 82,000 distinct CDR3 sequences, with 10% to 15% seen only once. The ten largest clonotypes hold approximately 5.2% of the sample.

This clonotype originated in a woman between 45 and 60 years old with alopecia areata. Some clones in this sample may be carry-over from other donors' samples. The sample consisted of whole blood, taken in connection with sensitization to the hapten diphenylcyclopropenone (DPC). The chain links TRBV12-3 or TRBV12-4 with TRBJ2-1; the D region possibly corresponds to TRBD2 (6 bases align). The sequenced DNA is TGTGCCAGCAGTTTAGGCGGGATTCTAGGGAGGAATGAGCAGTTCTTC. Its protein product is CASSLGGILGRNEQFF.